This T cell receptor beta chain emerged from a study of T cells after yellow fever vaccination. Study results and caveats: The secondary response showed a weaker magnitude and a faster peak, day 5 versus 15.

They built TCR cDNA with 5'RACE template switching, a step that put in a universal primer site and UMIs. Via MiXCR, TCRdb re-called the 5' RACE reads, giving one row per CDR3 protein. The table has 350,000 to 550,000 distinct CDR3 sequences, around 20% seen once. In regard to this clonotype: The antigen is unknown.

This specimen was PBMCs, taken before the yellow fever booster vaccination. The receptor was derived from a man between 18 and 35 years old who received the YFV17D yellow fever vaccine.

The CDR3 DNA follows: TGTGCCAGCAGCCGTAGCGGGGGCACAGATACGCAGTATTTT. It encodes CASSRSGGTDTQYF. The rearrangement joins TRBV25-1 to TRBJ2-3, with 8 bases aligning to TRBD2. The CDR3 contains 14 residues. V gave up 6 bases and J gave up 1 base; unmatched junction bases: 3. CDR1 MGHDK and CDR2 SYGVNS come from the germline V gene.